A single sample is the source of the 20 T cell receptor beta chains below, sequenced in a study of cytomegalovirus exposure and HLA in healthy donors. Assay used: immunoSEQ multiplex PCR; TCRdb lists only in-frame clones, some missing. The sample yields 150,000 to 200,000 clones, roughly 84% seen once. The sequencing input was PBMCs. All receptors derive from a man aged 30 to 45 in good health and CMV-seropositive.

The rearrangement joins TRBV29-1 to TRBJ1-1, with D perhaps matching TRBD1 (6 bases). CDR1 is SQVTM, CDR2 ANQGSEA, per germline. The CDR3 runs to 14 residues. Deletions cut 5 bases from V and 4 bases from J, with 17 bases between. The DNA for the CDR3 is TGCAGCGTTCACAGGGTTTTAAGAGGCACTGAAGCTTTCTTT. Translated, it gives CSVHRVLRGTEAFF.

The chain couples TRBV6-1 to TRBJ2-3; 8 bases line up with TRBD1. The J segment lost 4 bases and the V segment lost 2 bases, leaving 8 bases of the junction unmatched. Germline CDR1 reads MNHNS; CDR2 reads SASEGT. This CDR3 is 16 amino acids long. CDR3 sequence (DNA): TGTGCCAGCAGTGAAAGGGCAGGGGGCGGCGCAGATACGCAGTATTTT. Translated: CASSERAGGGADTQYF.

V and J are TRBV18 and TRBJ2-3, with D unresolved. The germline V gene encodes CDR1 KGHSH and CDR2 LQKENI. The V and J ends lost 2 bases and 7 bases respectively, with 7 bases between them. The CDR3 spans 12 residues. CDR3 sequence (DNA): TGTGCCAGCTCACCATCTAAATATACGCAGTATTTT. Translation: CASSPSKYTQYF.

This clone was recorded at least ten times. Other DNA sequences of this sample code for an identical CDR3. This rearrangement joins TRBV6-4 to TRBJ2-1, with D perhaps matching TRBD2 (7 bases). Trimming removed 3 bases at V and 9 bases at J, with 9 bases between. The length of the CDR3 is 12 residues. Germline V gene data show CDR1 as MRHNA and CDR2 as SNTAGT. The CDR3 coding sequence is TGTGCCAGCAGTGATGGGGGGGCTGAGCAGTTCTTC. Translation: CASSDGGAEQFF.

V usage is TRBV29-1 and J usage is TRBJ2-7, with 8 bases lining up with TRBD2. Germline-derived CDR1 and CDR2 are SQVTM and ANQGSEA. This CDR3 contains 15 residues. V gave up 4 bases and J gave up 3 bases; unmatched junction bases: 11. The CDR3, as DNA: TGCAGCGTTGGGGGGTGGATAGCGGGGAGCTACGAGCAGTACTTC. It translates to CSVGGWIAGSYEQYF.

The chain couples TRBV7-9 to TRBJ2-3, with 9 bases that match TRBD1. The junction had 4 bases not matched to a gene; V was cut back by 0 bases and J by 3 bases. The CDR3 totals 16 residues. Looked up from germline, CDR1 is SEHNR and CDR2 is FQNEAQ (reference sequence). CDR3 amino acids: CASSLAQGAGTDTQYF. The CDR3, as DNA: TGTGCCAGCAGCTTAGCACAGGGGGCGGGGACAGATACGCAGTATTTT.

The CDR3 nucleotides are TGCGCCAGCAGCCTGGAGGCAGCCCCGAATGATGGCTACACCTTC. Its protein product is CASSLEAAPNDGYTF. The chain employs TRBV4-3 and TRBJ1-2, with D hard to call. CDR1 is LGHNA and CDR2 is YSLEER in the germline V gene. CDR3 length equals 15 residues. Trimming took 4 bases from V and 6 from J, leaving 18 bases between them.

This chain uses TRBV5-1 with TRBJ2-7; TRBD2 agrees at 11 bases. Germline V gene lookup returns CDR1 SGHRS and CDR2 YFSETQ. V shed 4 bases and J 5 bases; nucleotides not matched to a gene: 8. CDR3 size: 15 residues. CDR3: CASSIRLAGFDEQYF. In DNA form, the CDR3 reads TGCGCCAGCAGCATACGACTAGCGGGGTTCGACGAGCAGTACTTC.

This chain links TRBV7-9 with TRBJ1-6; TRBD1 agrees at 7 bases. The V gene end was trimmed by 7 bases and the J gene end by 4 bases; junction bases not matched to a gene: 13. From germline, CDR1 is SEHNR and CDR2 FQNEAQ (reference sequence). There are 17 residues in the CDR3. In nucleotides, the CDR3 is TGTGCCAGCACCCTAGACAGGGCGATTAAGTATAATTCACCCCTCCACTTT. The encoded protein is CASTLDRAIKYNSPLHF. The variable domain in full, completed from reference TRBV7-9 and TRBJ1-6, reads DTGVSQNPRHKITKRGQNVTFRCDPISEHNRLYWYRQTLGQGPEFLTYFQNEAQLEKSRLLSDRFSAERPKGSFSTLEIQRTEQGDSAMYLCASTLDRAIKYNSPLHFGNGTRLTVT.

The chain links TRBV2 to TRBJ1-6; 9 positions agree with TRBD1. J lost 9 bases, V lost 5 bases, and 8 bases had no gene match. This CDR3 has 15 residues. CDR1 SNHLY and CDR2 FYNNEI come from the germline V gene. The CDR3 sequence is CASSPRTGEASPLHF. In nucleotides, the CDR3 is TGTGCCAGCAGTCCTAGGACAGGGGAGGCTTCACCCCTCCACTTT.

The chain employs TRBV6-5 and TRBJ1-2; tentatively, D is TRBD1 (5 bases). Trimming cost V 0 bases and J 6 bases, with 11 bases left between them. There are 14 residues in the CDR3. Germline CDR1 reads MNHEY; CDR2 reads SVGAGI. The CDR3 loop reads CASSYSIRGDGYTF. In DNA form, the CDR3 reads TGTGCCAGCAGTTACTCGATACGGGGGGATGGCTACACCTTC.

In regard to this clone: At the DNA level, this CDR3 is encoded by other sequences in the same sample as well. The chain links TRBV29-1 to TRBJ1-2; D is possibly TRBD1 (5 bases). The V end lost 6 bases, the J end lost 1 base, and 9 bases lay between the germline ends. The CDR3 has 12 residues. Germline values: CDR1 SQVTM, CDR2 ANQGSEA. The CDR3 region is CSVGRGNYGYTF. CDR3 in DNA: TGCAGCGTCGGAAGGGGTAACTATGGCTACACCTTC.

The chain is built from TRBV7-9 and TRBJ2-5, with 9 bases matching TRBD1. Germline-derived CDR1 and CDR2 are SEHNR and FQNEAQ (reference sequence). This CDR3 is built from 14 residues. Trimming took 6 bases from V and 7 from J; bases not matched to a gene: 9. The CDR3 region has the DNA TGTGCCAGCAGATCCCCGGCGGGACAGGGGACCCAGTACTTC. Amino acid sequence: CASRSPAGQGTQYF.

This rearrangement joins TRBV6-1 to TRBJ1-5, with 7 nucleotides matching TRBD1. Germline CDR1 MNHNS, CDR2 SASEGT. The CDR3 runs to 14 residues. Trimming removed 11 bases from V and 3 bases from J; junction bases left unmatched: 10. CDR3 nucleotides: TGTGCCGGCCAGGGGGGACAGAACAATCAGCCCCAGCATTTT. Protein product: CAGQGGQNNQPQHF.

The rearrangement links TRBV6-6 to TRBJ1-1; D is uncertain. CDR1 and CDR2 from the germline V gene are MNHNY and SVGAGI (reference sequence). Trimming shortened V by 0 bases and J by 1 base, and 6 bases separated the two germline ends. CDR3 length equals 14 residues. CDR3 in amino acids: CASSYSNGNTEAFF. The CDR3 coding sequence is TGTGCCAGCAGTTACTCGAACGGGAACACTGAAGCTTTCTTT.

The chain uses TRBV30 and TRBJ2-1; maybe TRBD2 (6 bases). With 5 bases removed from V and 8 bases from J, the gap between germline ends came to 16 bases. Germline loops: CDR1 GTSNPN, CDR2 SVGIG (reference sequence). The CDR3 runs 13 residues. The CDR3 DNA is TGTGCCTGGGGTCAGCGGGCTTTCGATGAGCAGTTCTTC. Its translation is CAWGQRAFDEQFF.

V is TRBV5-1 and J is TRBJ2-2; 10 bases map to TRBD2. V shed 4 bases, J shed 2 bases, and the junction held 5 bases outside the gene matches. This CDR3 comprises 16 residues. The germline V gene encodes CDR1 SGHRS and CDR2 YFSETQ. CDR3 nucleotide sequence: TGCGCCAGCAGCCTTAGCGGGAGGCTTAACACCGGGGAGCTGTTTTTT. Its translation is CASSLSGRLNTGELFF.

There are a few counts of this clone. The chain recombines TRBV9 with TRBJ2-1; D gene ambiguous. The V gene lost 3 bases and the J gene lost 7 bases, with 5 bases spanning the gap. Germline lookup yields CDR1 SGDLS and CDR2 YYNGEE. This CDR3 has 11 residues. CDR3 sequence reads: CASSDANEQFF. In nucleotides, the CDR3 is TGTGCCAGCAGCGATGCGAATGAGCAGTTCTTC.

The chain recombines TRBV7-9 with TRBJ2-7; 9 bases fit TRBD1. The ends lost 4 bases at V and 3 bases at J; junction bases unmatched: 13. The CDR3 consists of 17 residues. Looked up from germline, CDR1 is SEHNR and CDR2 is FQNEAQ (reference sequence). CDR3 amino acids: CASSYPPRDREHYEQYF. CDR3 in DNA: TGTGCCAGCAGCTACCCCCCCCGGGACAGGGAGCACTACGAGCAGTACTTC.

CDR3 coding DNA: TGTGCCAGCTCATCCCGGAGTTTGGTGGCTGATGAGCAGTTCTTC. Protein product: CASSSRSLVADEQFF. V is TRBV18 and J is TRBJ2-1; unclear D gene. Trimming took 5 bases from V and 8 from J, leaving 19 bases between them. The germline CDR1 and CDR2 sequences are KGHSH and LQKENI. The CDR3 spans 15 residues.